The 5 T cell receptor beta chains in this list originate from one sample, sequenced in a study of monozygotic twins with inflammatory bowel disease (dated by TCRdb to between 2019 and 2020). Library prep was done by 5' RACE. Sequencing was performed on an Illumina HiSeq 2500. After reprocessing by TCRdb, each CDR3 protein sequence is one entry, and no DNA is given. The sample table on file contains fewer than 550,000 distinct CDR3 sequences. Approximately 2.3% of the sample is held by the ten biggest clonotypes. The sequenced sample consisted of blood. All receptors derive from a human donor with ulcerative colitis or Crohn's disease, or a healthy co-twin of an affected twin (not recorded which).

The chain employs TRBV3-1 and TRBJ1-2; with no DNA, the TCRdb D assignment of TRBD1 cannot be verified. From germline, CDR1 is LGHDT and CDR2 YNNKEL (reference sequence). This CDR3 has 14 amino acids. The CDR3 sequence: CASSPRDGKYGYTF.

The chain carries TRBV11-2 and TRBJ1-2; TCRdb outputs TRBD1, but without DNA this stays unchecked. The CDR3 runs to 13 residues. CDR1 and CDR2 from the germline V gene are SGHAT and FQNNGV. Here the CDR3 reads CASSSQGVYGYTF.

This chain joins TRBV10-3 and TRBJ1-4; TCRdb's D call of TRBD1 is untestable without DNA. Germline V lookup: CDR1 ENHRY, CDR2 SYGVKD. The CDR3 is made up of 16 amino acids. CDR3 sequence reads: CAISGWSPVSDEKLFF.

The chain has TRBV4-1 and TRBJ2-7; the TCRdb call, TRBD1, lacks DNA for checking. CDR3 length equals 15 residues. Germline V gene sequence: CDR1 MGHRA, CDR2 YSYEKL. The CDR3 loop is CASSQIGGSTYEQYF.

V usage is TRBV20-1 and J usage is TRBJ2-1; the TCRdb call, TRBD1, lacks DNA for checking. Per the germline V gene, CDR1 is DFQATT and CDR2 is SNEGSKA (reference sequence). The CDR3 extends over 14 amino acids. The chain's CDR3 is CSASGAELNPKQFF.